The next 28 T cell receptor beta chains were all read from a single sample in a study of response to subunit inactivated influenza vaccine. MiXCR, run by TCRdb on the RT-PCR reads, gives a single entry per CDR3 protein. The profile shows roughly 570,000 distinct CDR3 sequences, 12% to 15% of them singletons. The sequenced sample was PBMCs from blood, obtained 11 to 12 days after vaccination. The source is a man aged 50 to 59 who received an inactivated influenza vaccine.

The chain recombines TRBV10-3 with TRBJ2-3, with D uncertain. Germline CDR1 reads ENHRY; CDR2 reads SYGVKD. The CDR3 totals 13 residues. V was cut by 0 bases and J by 2 bases, with 3 bases left in between. The CDR3 nucleotides are TGTGCCATCAGTGAGTCTCTCACAGATACGCAGTATTTT. Translation: CAISESLTDTQYF.

This clonotype was counted a few times. The rearrangement links TRBV6-1 to TRBJ2-2; D is possibly TRBD1 (5 bases). The length of the CDR3 is 16 residues. From germline, CDR1 is MNHNS and CDR2 SASEGT. Deletions cut 8 bases from V and 3 bases from J, with 19 bases between. CDR3 residues: CASGRWMGRHTGELFF. CDR3 nucleotides: TGTGCCAGCGGGCGATGGATGGGGCGGCACACCGGGGAGCTGTTTTTT.

The CDR3 region is CASSLTWAGANVLTF. CDR3 sequence (DNA): TGTGCCAGCAGTCTGACTTGGGCCGGGGCCAACGTCCTGACTTTC. The chain employs TRBV6-1 and TRBJ2-6; D gene ambiguous. Trimming stripped 5 bases from V and 4 bases from J, with 12 bases between. This CDR3 is built from 15 residues. Germline CDR1 MNHNS, CDR2 SASEGT.

This clonotype appeared many times. The genes are TRBV10-3 and TRBJ2-7; weak D call: TRBD2 (5 bases). Germline values: CDR1 ENHRY, CDR2 SYGVKD. The CDR3 is made up of 11 amino acids. V gave up 10 bases and J gave up 4 bases, with 11 bases separating them. In DNA, the CDR3 is TGTGCCAGTGCCGGGGAGTACGAGCAGTACTTC. This gives the protein CASAGEYEQYF.

This clonotype was seen a few times. J is TRBJ2-7 and V is TRBV20-1; D remains ambiguous. The ends were cut back, 2 bases at V and 3 bases at J, with 14 bases in the middle. The germline gives CDR1 DFQATT, CDR2 SNEGSKA (reference sequence). This CDR3 is built from 14 residues. The CDR3, as DNA: TGCAGTGCTAGACGAGGTAGCAGAAACTACGAGCAGTACTTC. It yields the protein CSARRGSRNYEQYF.

This chain links TRBV12-3 or TRBV12-4 with TRBJ2-1; 10 bases line up with TRBD1. V trimming: 5 bases; J trimming: 9 bases; junction bases outside the gene matches: 13. The CDR3 loop spans 16 amino acids. The CDR3 DNA is TGTGCCAGCAGTCCATACCGGGACAGGGGCCCCGGTGAGCAGTTCTTC. This gives the protein CASSPYRDRGPGEQFF.

Details on this clonotype: The likely explanation is a read error, given a far larger clone one base away. The CDR3: CASSRAYEEYF. The DNA of the CDR3 is TGTGCCAGCAGCCGGGCCTACGAGGAGTACTTC. The genes are TRBV7-2 and TRBJ2-7, with unresolved D. The CDR3 is 11 residues long. Germline CDR1 is SGHTA and CDR2 is FQGNSA.

At least ten counts were recorded for this clonotype. This chain joins TRBV4-1 and TRBJ2-7; D not resolved. The CDR3 loop spans 13 amino acids. V was pared by 1 base and J by 0 bases, with 4 bases between. Germline values: CDR1 MGHRA, CDR2 YSYEKL. The CDR3 nucleotides read TGCGCCAGCAGCCAAGCCGTCTCCTACGAGCAGTACTTC. Protein product: CASSQAVSYEQYF.

In this sample, this clonotype turned up a few times. The chain combines TRBV15 with TRBJ2-2, with no clear D. The CDR3 has 13 amino acids. Germline lookup yields CDR1 LNHNV and CDR2 YYDKDF (reference sequence). The germline V and J ends were trimmed by 7 bases and 3 bases, with 9 bases remaining between them. In nucleotides, the CDR3 is TGTGCCACCACCCTTAGGCACACCGGGGAGCTGTTTTTT. As protein: CATTLRHTGELFF.

This clonotype was detected only a few times. V is TRBV12-3 or TRBV12-4 and J is TRBJ2-5; 9 bases fit TRBD2. This CDR3 has 15 residues. Trimming took 3 bases from V and 3 from J; bases not matched to a gene: 5. CDR3 sequence: CASSLWLAGKETQYF. The CDR3 coding sequence is TGTGCCAGCAGTTTGTGGCTAGCGGGAAAAGAGACCCAGTACTTC.

The chain is built from TRBV6-5 and TRBJ1-5; D is perhaps TRBD1 (5 bases). The CDR3 is 14 amino acids. V lost 5 bases and J 4 bases, leaving 12 bases between the germline ends. CDR1 and CDR2 (germline): MNHEY, SVGAGI. The CDR3 region has the DNA TGTGCCAGCAGTACTTTAGGGGAAAATCAGCCCCAGCATTTT. Protein product: CASSTLGENQPQHF.

The chain carries TRBV12-3 or TRBV12-4 and TRBJ2-2, with TRBD1 matching 7 bases. V was clipped by 10 bases and J by 0 bases; unmatched bases: 5. The CDR3 has 14 residues. The chain's CDR3 is CATTGATNTGELFF. CDR3 sequence (DNA): TGTGCCACCACAGGGGCCACGAACACCGGGGAGCTGTTTTTT.

The V call is TRBV20-1, the J call TRBJ2-4, with a possible D match to TRBD2 (6 bases). Trimming stripped 6 bases from V and 4 bases from J, with 16 bases between. In germline, CDR1 is DFQATT, CDR2 SNEGSKA (reference sequence). The CDR3 contains 14 residues. The DNA of the CDR3 is TGCAGTGCCAGCCCACTAGCACCAAAAAACATTCAGTACTTC. The encoded protein is CSASPLAPKNIQYF.

This clonotype was seen ten or more times. DNA for the CDR3: TGTGCCAGCAGCTCCGCGGGGGGGTCCTACGAGCAGTACTTC. It translates to CASSSAGGSYEQYF. The chain carries TRBV7-2 and TRBJ2-7; the match to TRBD2 covers 9 bases. The CDR3 extends over 14 amino acids. Trimming at V came to 4 bases and at J to 1 base, leaving 2 bases not matched to a gene. The germline V gene has CDR1 SGHTA and CDR2 FQGNSA. The full variable domain, completed using reference TRBV7-2 and TRBJ2-7, is GAGVSQSPSNKVTEKGKDVELRCDPISGHTALYWYRQSLGQGLEFLIYFQGNSAPDKSGLPSDRFSAERTGGSVSTLTIQRTQQEDSAVYLCASSSAGGSYEQYFGPGTRLTVT.

This clonotype was detected only a few times. This rearrangement joins TRBV5-1 to TRBJ1-1; D call uncertain. Trimming left V 0 bases short and J 1 base short, with 7 bases between. CDR3 length: 14 residues. Germline CDR1 and CDR2: SGHRS and YFSETQ. The CDR3 here is CASSLARPNTEAFF. CDR3 sequence (DNA): TGCGCCAGCAGCTTGGCCAGGCCGAACACTGAAGCTTTCTTT. The entire variable domain, with the rest obtained from reference TRBV5-1 and TRBJ1-1, is as follows: KAGVTQTPRYLIKTRGQQVTLSCSPISGHRSVSWYQQTPGQGLQFLFEYFSETQRNKGNFPGRFSGRQFSNSRSEMNVSTLELGDSALYLCASSLARPNTEAFFGQGTRLTVV.

This clonotype was counted ten times or more. The chain has TRBV12-3 or TRBV12-4 and TRBJ1-1; 7 bases map to TRBD1. This CDR3 is built from 13 residues. J was trimmed by 4 bases and V by 5 bases; bases with no gene match: 4. The CDR3, as DNA: TGTGCCAGCAGTACAGGGGCGGCCACTGAAGCTTTCTTT. Residues: CASSTGAATEAFF.

The chain couples TRBV11-2 to TRBJ2-1; maybe TRBD2 (6 bases). Germline CDR1 is SGHAT and CDR2 is FQNNGV. The CDR3 consists of 21 residues. The V end lost 4 bases, the J end lost 4 bases, and 32 bases lay between the germline ends. The CDR3 is CASSSLSSGRNPRTKYNEQFF. The CDR3 DNA reads TGTGCCAGCAGCTCCCTGAGTAGCGGCCGAAACCCCCGGACAAAATACAATGAGCAGTTCTTC. The full variable domain, completed using reference TRBV11-2 and TRBJ2-1, is EAGVAQSPRYKIIEKRQSVAFWCNPISGHATLYWYQQILGQGPKLLIQFQNNGVVDDSQLPKDRFSAERLKGVDSTLKIQPAKLEDSAVYLCASSSLSSGRNPRTKYNEQFFGPGTRLTVL.

The chain has TRBV3-1 and TRBJ2-3; TRBD2 agrees at 10 bases. The CDR3 is 16 amino acids. Trimming removed 4 bases from V and 0 bases from J; junction bases left unmatched: 4. Germline loops: CDR1 LGHDT, CDR2 YNNKEL (reference sequence). CDR3 loop: CASSRLSGGSTDTQYF. The CDR3 DNA reads TGTGCCAGCAGCCGCCTTAGCGGGGGGAGCACAGATACGCAGTATTTT.

The sample holds many counts of this clonotype. This chain connects TRBV20-1 to TRBJ1-5; D might be TRBD1 (5 bases). The CDR3 has 14 amino acids. V was cut by 2 bases and J by 7 bases, with 15 bases left in between. The V gene's germline CDR1 is DFQATT and CDR2 SNEGSKA (reference sequence). The CDR3 loop reads CSARILGGRQPQHF. DNA of the CDR3: TGCAGTGCTAGAATACTGGGGGGAAGGCAGCCCCAGCATTTT.

This clonotype was counted at least ten times. The chain carries TRBV4-3 and TRBJ1-1; D gene unclear. This CDR3 has 14 amino acids. Per germline, CDR1 LGHNA and CDR2 YSLEER. Between the trimmed V and J ends, which lost 3 bases and 5 bases, there was a span of 13 bases. CDR3 nucleotide sequence: TGCGCCAGCAGCCAGGAAGCGGACCTTACTGAAGCTTTCTTT. It specifies CASSQEADLTEAFF.

The table lists this clonotype with a few counts. The rearrangement uses TRBV6-6 and TRBJ1-2, with D perhaps matching TRBD1 (5 bases). Trimming cost V 5 bases and J 6 bases, with 13 bases left between them. The CDR3 covers 13 residues. Per germline, CDR1 MNHNY and CDR2 SVGAGI (reference sequence). Written as DNA, the CDR3 is TGTGCCAGCAGTAGACGTTCGGGGGATGGCTACACCTTC. Amino acids: CASSRRSGDGYTF.

For the CDR3, the DNA is TGTGCCAGCAGCGTGGGGGGAGCGCCTAATGAAAAACTGTTTTTT. Its translation is CASSVGGAPNEKLFF. This chain uses TRBV9 with TRBJ1-4; a possible D gene is TRBD1 (5 bases). This CDR3 contains 15 residues. Trimming cost V 2 bases and J 3 bases, with 11 bases left between them. The germline CDR1 and CDR2 sequences are SGDLS and YYNGEE.

The chain has TRBV20-1 and TRBJ1-6; D is uncertain. The CDR3 consists of 15 residues. Trimming removed 1 base from V and 7 bases from J, with 14 bases in between. The germline gives CDR1 DFQATT, CDR2 SNEGSKA (reference sequence). CDR3 loop: CSARGSLGLNSPLHF. CDR3 coding DNA: TGCAGTGCTAGAGGGTCTCTAGGGTTGAATTCACCCCTCCACTTT.

The table lists this clonotype with many counts. The chain is built from TRBV12-3 or TRBV12-4 and TRBJ2-1; D could derive from TRBD1 or TRBD2 (5 bases each). V was clipped by 3 bases and J by 8 bases, with 20 bases between them. The CDR3 totals 16 residues. This CDR3 is CASSFWGKLATHEQFF. CDR3 nucleotides: TGTGCCAGCAGTTTTTGGGGGAAGTTAGCGACCCATGAGCAGTTCTTC.

This clonotype was seen a few times. The J gene is TRBJ2-7, the V gene TRBV12-3 or TRBV12-4, with 7 bases matching TRBD1. The CDR3 is 13 amino acids. With V trimmed by 6 bases and J by 7 bases, 9 bases remained unmatched. The chain's CDR3 is CASRSTGVREQYF. The CDR3 DNA sequence: TGTGCCAGCAGATCAACAGGGGTGCGGGAGCAGTACTTC.

This sequence joins TRBV12-3 or TRBV12-4 and TRBJ1-1, with 11 bases identical to TRBD1. The CDR3 length is 16 residues. Trimming removed 5 bases from V and 3 bases from J; junction bases left unmatched: 8. CDR3 sequence (DNA): TGTGCCAGCAGTAAGGGACAGGGGGTGTCCGACACTGAAGCTTTCTTT. Translation gives CASSKGQGVSDTEAFF.

This chain connects TRBV5-1 to TRBJ1-1; 10 bases line up with TRBD1. CDR3 length: 15 residues. CDR1 SGHRS and CDR2 YFSETQ come from the germline V gene. Trimming cost V 6 bases and J 3 bases; bases outside gene matches: 8. The DNA of the CDR3 is TGCGCCAGCACCCAGAGGGACAGGGGAGACACTGAAGCTTTCTTT. It is translated as CASTQRDRGDTEAFF.

This clonotype was seen only a few times. The chain couples TRBV6-1 to TRBJ1-6; 7 nucleotides agree with TRBD1. The CDR3 runs to 18 residues. Trimming cost V 5 bases and J 0 bases; bases outside gene matches: 10. Germline lookup yields CDR1 MNHNS and CDR2 SASEGT. The CDR3 region has the DNA TGTGCCAGCAGTAGGGGACAGAGCCCGTTCTCCTATAATTCACCCCTCCACTTT. It translates to CASSRGQSPFSYNSPLHF.